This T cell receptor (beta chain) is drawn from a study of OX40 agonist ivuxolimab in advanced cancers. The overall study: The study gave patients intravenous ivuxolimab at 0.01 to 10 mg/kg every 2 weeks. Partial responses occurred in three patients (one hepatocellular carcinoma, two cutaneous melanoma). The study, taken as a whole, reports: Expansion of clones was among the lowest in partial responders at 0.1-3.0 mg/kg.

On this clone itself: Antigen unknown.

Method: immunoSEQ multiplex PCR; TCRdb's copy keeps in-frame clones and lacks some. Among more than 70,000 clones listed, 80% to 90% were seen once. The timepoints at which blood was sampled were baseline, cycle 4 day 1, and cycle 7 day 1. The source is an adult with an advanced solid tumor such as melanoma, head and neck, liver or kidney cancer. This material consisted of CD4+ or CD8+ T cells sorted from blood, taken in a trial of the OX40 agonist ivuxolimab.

CDR3 nucleotide sequence: TGTGCCAGCAGCTTCTCATTGGAGACTGAAGCTTTCTTT. Protein: CASSFSLETEAFF. The chain employs TRBV7-3 and TRBJ1-1; D uncertain. Germline V gene data show CDR1 as SGHTA and CDR2 as FQGTGA. V gave up 3 bases and J gave up 5 bases, with 10 bases separating them. The CDR3 runs 13 residues.